The clone carrying this TCR beta chain was detected only a few times. Patients in the study, people with chemo-refractory metastatic non-small-cell lung cancer, received focal radiation plus ipilimumab CTLA-4 blockade. The data derive from a study of radiotherapy plus CTLA-4 blockade in lung cancer. TCRdb keeps only in-frame clones here, not all; method: immunoSEQ multiplex PCR. The sample has around 100,000 clones; more than 65% are singletons. This specimen was peripheral blood, taken from a patient treated with radiotherapy plus ipilimumab. The TCR comes from a human donor with non-small cell lung cancer that progressed on radiotherapy plus ipilimumab. Some clones in this sample may be carry-over from other donors' samples.

CDR3 amino acids: CASSSRGGNYNEQFF. DNA for the CDR3: TGTGCCAGCAGCTCCCGGGGGGGGAACTACAATGAGCAGTTCTTC. The V gene is TRBV13, the J gene TRBJ2-1, with 8 bases matching TRBD2. CDR3 length: 15 amino acids. With V trimmed by 4 bases and J by 3 bases, 5 bases remained unmatched. Germline loops: CDR1 PRHDT, CDR2 FYEKMQ (reference sequence).